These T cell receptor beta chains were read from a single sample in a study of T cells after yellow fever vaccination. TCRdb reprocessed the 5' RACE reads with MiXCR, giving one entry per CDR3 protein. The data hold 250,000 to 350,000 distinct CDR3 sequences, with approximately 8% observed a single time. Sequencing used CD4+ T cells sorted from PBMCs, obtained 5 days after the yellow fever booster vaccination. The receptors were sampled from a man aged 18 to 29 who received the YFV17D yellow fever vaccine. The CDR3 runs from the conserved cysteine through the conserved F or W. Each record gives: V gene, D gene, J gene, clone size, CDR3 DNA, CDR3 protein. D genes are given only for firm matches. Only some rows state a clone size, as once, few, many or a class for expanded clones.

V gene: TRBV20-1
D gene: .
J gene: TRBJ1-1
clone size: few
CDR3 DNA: TGCAGTGGCTCGGGCTCGGTGAACACTGAAGCTTTCTTT
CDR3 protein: CSGSGSVNTEAFF

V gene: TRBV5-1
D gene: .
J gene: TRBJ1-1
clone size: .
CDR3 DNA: TGCGCCAGCAGCTTGGGGCTAACGGGGGTAACTGAAGCTTTCTTT
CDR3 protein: CASSLGLTGVTEAFF

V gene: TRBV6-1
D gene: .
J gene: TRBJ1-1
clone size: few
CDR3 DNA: TGTGCCAGCAGTGAAAGGAGAGGTAACACTGAAGCTTTCTTT
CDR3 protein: CASSERRGNTEAFF

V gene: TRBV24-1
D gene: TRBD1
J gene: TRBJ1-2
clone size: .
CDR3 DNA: TGTGCCACCAGTGATTCCCAAGGACAGGGAGGGGACGGCTACACCTTC
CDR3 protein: CATSDSQGQGGDGYTF

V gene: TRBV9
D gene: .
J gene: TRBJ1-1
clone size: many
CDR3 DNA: TGTGCCAGCAGCGTAGGGGGTAGGGGGGTGCGAGAAGCTTTCTTT
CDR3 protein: CASSVGGRGVREAFF

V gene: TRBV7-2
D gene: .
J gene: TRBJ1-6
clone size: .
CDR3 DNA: TGTGCCAGCAGCCCCGACAGAAAATCACCCCTCCACTTT
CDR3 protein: CASSPDRKSPLHF

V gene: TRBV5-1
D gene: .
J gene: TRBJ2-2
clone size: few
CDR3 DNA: TGCGCCAGCAGCTTGGCAGCTGACATGGACGCGTTTTTT
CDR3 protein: CASSLAADMDAFF

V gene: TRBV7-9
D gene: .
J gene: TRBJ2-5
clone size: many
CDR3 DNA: TGTGCCAGCAGCTCCGACCAAGAGACCCAGTACTTC
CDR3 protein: CASSSDQETQYF

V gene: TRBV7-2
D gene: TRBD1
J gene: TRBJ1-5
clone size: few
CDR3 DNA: TGTGCCAGCAGCCACGACAGGGGATTATATCAGCCCCAGCATTTT
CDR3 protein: CASSHDRGLYQPQHF

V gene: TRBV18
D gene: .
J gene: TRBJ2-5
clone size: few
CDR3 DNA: TGTGCCAGCTCCCCGGATGGCCAAGAGACCCAGTACTTC
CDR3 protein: CASSPDGQETQYF

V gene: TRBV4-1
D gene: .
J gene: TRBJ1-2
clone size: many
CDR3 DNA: TGCGCCAGCAGCCCAGAATGGGGGCCTGGCTACACCTTC
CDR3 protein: CASSPEWGPGYTF

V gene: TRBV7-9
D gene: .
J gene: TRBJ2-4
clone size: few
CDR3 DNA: TGTGCCAGCAGCTACCCTCTAGCCAAAAACATTCAGTACTTC
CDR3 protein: CASSYPLAKNIQYF

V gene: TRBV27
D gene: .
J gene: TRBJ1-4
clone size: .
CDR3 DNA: TGTGCCAGCAGTTTAGGTACGGGCGAAAAACTGTTTTTT
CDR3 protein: CASSLGTGEKLFF

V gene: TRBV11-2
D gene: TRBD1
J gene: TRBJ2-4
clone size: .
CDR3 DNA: TGTGCCAGCAGGCAGCTAGCAGGACAGGGGGCCAAAAACATTCAGTACTTC
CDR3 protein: CASRQLAGQGAKNIQYF

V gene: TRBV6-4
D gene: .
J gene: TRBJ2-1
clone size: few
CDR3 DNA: TGTGCCAGCAGTGACGTGAGTGGAAGCTCCTACAATGAGCAGTTCTTC
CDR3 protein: CASSDVSGSSYNEQFF

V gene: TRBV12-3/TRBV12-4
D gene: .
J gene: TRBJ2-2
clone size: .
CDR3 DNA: TGTGCCAGCAGCCAAGACACCTTTACCACCGGGGAGCTGTTTTTT
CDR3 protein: CASSQDTFTTGELFF

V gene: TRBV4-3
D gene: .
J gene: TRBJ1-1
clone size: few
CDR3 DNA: TGCGCCAGCAGCCAAGATCCCGAGCGGACTGAAGCTTTCTTT
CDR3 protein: CASSQDPERTEAFF

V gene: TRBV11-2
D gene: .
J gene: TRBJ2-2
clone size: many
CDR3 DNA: TGTGCCAGCAGCTTAGACAGGGTGGCAGGGGAGCTGTTTTTT
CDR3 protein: CASSLDRVAGELFF

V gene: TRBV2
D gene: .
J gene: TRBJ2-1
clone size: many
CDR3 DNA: TGTGCCAGCACGGGGGCCGGAGGAAACAATGAGCAGTTCTTC
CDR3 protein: CASTGAGGNNEQFF

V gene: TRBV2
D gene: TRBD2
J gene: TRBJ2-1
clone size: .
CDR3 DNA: TGTGCCAGCAAGACTAGCGGGGGGGTCAATGAGCAGTTCTTC
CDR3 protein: CASKTSGGVNEQFF

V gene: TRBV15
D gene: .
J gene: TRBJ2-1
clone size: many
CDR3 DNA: TGTGCCACCAGCAGAGATCTGGGGGAGTACAATGAGCAGTTCTTC
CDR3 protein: CATSRDLGEYNEQFF

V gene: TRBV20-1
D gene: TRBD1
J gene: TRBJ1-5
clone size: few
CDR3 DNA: TGCAGTGCTAGAGAGCCCAGGGGGGGCAATCAGCCCCAGCATTTT
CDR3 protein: CSAREPRGGNQPQHF

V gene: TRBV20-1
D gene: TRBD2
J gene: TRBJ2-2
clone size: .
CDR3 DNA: TGCAGTGCTACCAGGACTAGCGGGGCCGGGGAGCTGTTTTTT
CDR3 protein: CSATRTSGAGELFF

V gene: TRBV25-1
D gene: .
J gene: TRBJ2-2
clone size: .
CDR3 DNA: TGTGCCAGCAGTGAATACAGCAGCACCGGGGAGCTGTTTTTT
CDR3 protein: CASSEYSSTGELFF

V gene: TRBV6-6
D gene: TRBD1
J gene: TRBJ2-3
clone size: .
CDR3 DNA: TGTGCCAGCAGTTTAAGACCGGGACAGCCTAGCACAGATACGCAGTATTTT
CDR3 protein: CASSLRPGQPSTDTQYF

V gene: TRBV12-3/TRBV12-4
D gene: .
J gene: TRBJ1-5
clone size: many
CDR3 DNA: TGTGCCACCCGGGGGCGGTATAGCAATCAGCCCCAGCATTTT
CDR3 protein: CATRGRYSNQPQHF

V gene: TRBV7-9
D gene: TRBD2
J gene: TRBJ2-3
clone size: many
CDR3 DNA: TGTGCCAGCAGCTTAACTAGCGGCACGAATACGCAGTATTTT
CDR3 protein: CASSLTSGTNTQYF

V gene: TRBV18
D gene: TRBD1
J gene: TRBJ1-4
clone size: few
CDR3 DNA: TGTGCCAGCTCACCGCGGACAGGGGAGGATGAAAAACTGTTTTTT
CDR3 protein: CASSPRTGEDEKLFF

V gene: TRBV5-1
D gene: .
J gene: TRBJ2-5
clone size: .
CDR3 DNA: TGCGCCAGCAGCTTGGGGGGGTCCGAAGAGACCCAGTACTTC
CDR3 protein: CASSLGGSEETQYF

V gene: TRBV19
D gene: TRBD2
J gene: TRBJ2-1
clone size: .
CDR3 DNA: TGTGCCAGTAGTATAACTAGCGGGGTATACAATGAGCAGTTCTTC
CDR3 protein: CASSITSGVYNEQFF

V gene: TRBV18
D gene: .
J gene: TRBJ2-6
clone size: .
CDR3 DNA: TGTGCCAGCTCACCTCCTGAGGGGATATGGACTGGGGCCAACGTCCTGACTTTC
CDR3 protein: CASSPPEGIWTGANVLTF

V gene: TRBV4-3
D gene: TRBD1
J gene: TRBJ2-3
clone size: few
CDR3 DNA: TGCGCCAGCAGCCAATTGGGACAGCCTTCGACAGATACGCAGTATTTT
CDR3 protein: CASSQLGQPSTDTQYF

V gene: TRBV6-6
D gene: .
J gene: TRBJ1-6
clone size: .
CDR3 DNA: TGTGCCAGCAGTTACCTTTCAGGCTCACGCGGTTCACCCCTCCACTTT
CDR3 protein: CASSYLSGSRGSPLHF

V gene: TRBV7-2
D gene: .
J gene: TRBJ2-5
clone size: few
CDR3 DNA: TGTGCCAGCTACCCACCGGGCCCTGAGTCGGAGACCCAGTACTTC
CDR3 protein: CASYPPGPESETQYF

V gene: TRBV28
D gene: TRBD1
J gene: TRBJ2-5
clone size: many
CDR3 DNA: TGTGCCAGCAGTTTTGTTGGACAGGGGCTCCAAGAGACCCAGTACTTC
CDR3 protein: CASSFVGQGLQETQYF

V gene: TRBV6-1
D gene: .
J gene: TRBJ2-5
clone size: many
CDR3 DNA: TGTGCCAGCAGTTACCTTCCCCACACAGGGCAAGAGACCCAGTACTTC
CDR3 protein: CASSYLPHTGQETQYF

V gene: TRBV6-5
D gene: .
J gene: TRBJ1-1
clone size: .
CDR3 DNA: TGTGCCAGCAGTTACGGGGATAGGTCTGAAGCTTTCTTT
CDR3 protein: CASSYGDRSEAFF

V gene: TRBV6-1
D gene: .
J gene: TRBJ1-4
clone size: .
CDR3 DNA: TGTGCCAGCAGCGGGGCGGAGGAAAAACTGTTTTTT
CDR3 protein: CASSGAEEKLFF

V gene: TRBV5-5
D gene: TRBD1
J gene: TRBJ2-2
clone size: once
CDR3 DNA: TGTGCCAGCAGCTTGCCAGGACAGGGTGGAACCGGGGAGCTGTTTTTT
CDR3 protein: CASSLPGQGGTGELFF

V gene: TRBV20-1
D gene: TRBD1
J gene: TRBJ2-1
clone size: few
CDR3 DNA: TGCAGTGCTATACGACAGGGGGCATACAATGAGCAGTTCTTC
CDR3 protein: CSAIRQGAYNEQFF

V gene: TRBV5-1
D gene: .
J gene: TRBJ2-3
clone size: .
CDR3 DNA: TGCGCCAGCGTTTCAGGGATCCGCACAGATACGCAGTATTTT
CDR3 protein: CASVSGIRTDTQYF